A single sample is the source of the 25 T cell receptor beta chains below, sequenced in a study of T-cell reconstitution after alpha-beta-depleted transplantation in children. Construction of the TCRbeta library involved unique molecular identifiers. MiXCR, applied by TCRdb to the PCR reads, yields one record per CDR3 protein. The profile shows almost 500,000 distinct CDR3 sequences, roughly an eighth of them singletons. Source: PBMCs from the stem cell graft donor, taken from the stem cell graft. The receptors shown here come from a human donor who donated a stem cell graft to a child with combined immunodeficiency.

This clonotype was picked up a small number of times. V gene TRBV5-1 combines with J gene TRBJ2-3, with TRBD2 as a possible D gene (6 bases). This CDR3 contains 15 residues. Germline V gene sequence: CDR1 SGHRS, CDR2 YFSETQ. The V and J ends lost 1 base and 4 bases respectively, with 13 bases between them. CDR3 sequence reads: CASSLSGGLADTQYF. The CDR3 DNA follows: TGCGCCAGCAGCTTGTCCGGGGGATTAGCAGATACGCAGTATTTT.

This clonotype came up many times. This chain connects TRBV20-1 to TRBJ2-7; 7 bases map to TRBD2. The germline V gene encodes CDR1 DFQATT and CDR2 SNEGSKA (reference sequence). The CDR3 runs to 13 residues. The V segment lost 6 bases and the J segment 3 bases; nucleotides outside the gene matches: 8. CDR3 bases: TGCAGTGCCCCACTAGCGTCTTACTACGAGCAGTACTTC. Protein: CSAPLASYYEQYF.

This clonotype was detected a few times. J is TRBJ2-5 and V is TRBV4-1; TRBD2 matches 7 bases. Germline CDR1 is MGHRA and CDR2 is YSYEKL. The V segment lost 0 bases and the J segment 7 bases; nucleotides outside the gene matches: 8. The CDR3 runs to 15 residues. CDR3 amino acids: CASSQDTGGWSTQYF. In DNA form, the CDR3 reads TGCGCCAGCAGCCAAGATACCGGGGGGTGGTCGACCCAGTACTTC.

The chain recombines TRBV11-1 with TRBJ2-1, with TRBD1 identical over 11 bases. This CDR3 is 17 amino acids long. Trimming at V came to 4 bases and at J to 6 bases, leaving 11 bases not matched to a gene. Germline CDR1 reads SGHAT; CDR2 reads FQDESV (reference sequence). The CDR3 DNA sequence: TGTGCCAGCAGCTACCGCTTGAGGGACAGGGGGGGCAATGAGCAGTTCTTC. Its protein is CASSYRLRDRGGNEQFF.

The J gene is TRBJ2-7, the V gene TRBV29-1, with 7 bases identical to TRBD1. After removal of 6 bases from V and 5 bases from J, the junction contained 16 bases not matched to a gene. The CDR3 length is 15 residues. Germline loops: CDR1 SQVTM, CDR2 ANQGSEA. CDR3 in amino acids: CSVTSPDRARNEQYF. In nucleotides, the CDR3 is TGCAGCGTCACCTCCCCTGACAGGGCGAGGAACGAGCAGTACTTC.

At least ten counts were recorded for this clonotype. J is TRBJ2-1 and V is TRBV20-1, with 12 nucleotides matching TRBD2. The CDR3 consists of 15 residues. Germline assignment: CDR1 DFQATT and CDR2 SNEGSKA (reference sequence). After removal of 3 bases from V and 4 bases from J, the junction contained 4 bases not matched to a gene. CDR3 sequence (DNA): TGCAGTGCTAGTGGAGGACTAGCGGGGTACAATGAGCAGTTCTTC. Protein: CSASGGLAGYNEQFF.

The table lists this clonotype with a few counts. The chain combines TRBV5-1 with TRBJ2-1, with 10 bases identical to TRBD2. Germline V CDR1 and CDR2: SGHRS, YFSETQ. The CDR3 consists of 16 residues. With V trimmed by 4 bases and J by 8 bases, 12 bases remained unmatched. In DNA form, the CDR3 reads TGCGCCAGCAGCCTGCCGACTAGCGGGTTTGGGGATGAGCAGTTCTTC. It codes for CASSLPTSGFGDEQFF.

The chain links TRBV6-5 to TRBJ2-3, with TRBD2 identical over 8 bases. The CDR3 covers 16 residues. Germline V CDR1 and CDR2: MNHEY, SVGAGI. J gave up 3 bases and V 2 bases, and 7 bases lay outside the gene matches. The CDR3 DNA follows: TGTGCCAGCAGTTACGGGGTAGCGGGAATAACAGATACGCAGTATTTT. This encodes CASSYGVAGITDTQYF.

CDR3 sequence reads: CAIRDTETQYF. The CDR3 DNA follows: TGTGCCATCAGGGACACGGAGACCCAGTACTTC. J is TRBJ2-5 and V is TRBV10-3, with TRBD1 as a possible D gene (5 bases). The CDR3 loop spans 11 amino acids. Germline V gene sequence: CDR1 ENHRY, CDR2 SYGVKD. Trimming pared 6 bases from V and 5 bases from J, leaving 7 bases between.

This clonotype was detected many times. The V and J genes are TRBV12-3 or TRBV12-4 and TRBJ2-1; 9 nucleotides match TRBD1. Unmatched junction bases numbered 7, after V lost 3 bases and J lost 7 bases. The CDR3 contains 15 residues. The CDR3 protein is CASSLTTGGRNEQFF. Here the CDR3 DNA reads TGTGCCAGCAGTTTGACGACAGGGGGTAGGAATGAGCAGTTCTTC.

This chain connects TRBV20-1 to TRBJ2-4, with D unclear. V was cut by 6 bases and J by 1 base, with 13 bases left in between. CDR3 length: 14 residues. Germline assignment: CDR1 DFQATT and CDR2 SNEGSKA (reference sequence). CDR3 sequence (DNA): TGCAGTGCCCCTCCGGAATTGGCCAAAAACATTCAGTACTTC. Protein: CSAPPELAKNIQYF.

This sequence joins TRBV11-2 and TRBJ1-1; 8 bases map to TRBD1. V dropped 5 bases and J dropped 1; count of bases not matched to a gene: 3. Germline V gives CDR1 SGHAT, CDR2 FQNNGV. CDR3 length: 14 residues. CDR3 sequence reads: CASSRTGPNTEAFF. The CDR3 DNA is TGTGCCAGCAGCCGGACAGGGCCGAACACTGAAGCTTTCTTT.

The chain employs TRBV4-1 and TRBJ2-1; no reliable D call. Germline CDR1 MGHRA, CDR2 YSYEKL. The CDR3 sequence is 14 residues long. The V and J ends lost 1 base and 9 bases respectively, with 13 bases between them. CDR3 sequence reads: CASSQGPLGSEQFF. CDR3 DNA: TGCGCCAGCAGCCAAGGCCCTCTAGGCAGTGAGCAGTTCTTC.

This clonotype was detected ten times or more. The rearrangement joins TRBV10-3 to TRBJ1-1; the D is unclear. Germline assignment: CDR1 ENHRY and CDR2 SYGVKD. CDR3 size: 14 residues. Trimming removed 3 bases at V and 5 bases at J, with 13 bases between. In DNA form, the CDR3 reads TGTGCCATCAGTGATTCGGCAGTAGGTACTGAAGCTTTCTTT. This translates into CAISDSAVGTEAFF.

This clonotype was counted many times. The CDR3 protein is CASTQPGARGGYTF. CDR3 coding DNA: TGTGCCAGCACCCAGCCGGGGGCCCGAGGGGGCTACACCTTC. The chain carries TRBV9 and TRBJ1-2, with a tentative D call TRBD1 (6 bases). This CDR3 is built from 14 residues. Trimming took off 6 bases at V and 8 bases at J, with 20 bases between the two ends. The germline CDR1 and CDR2 sequences are SGDLS and YYNGEE.

In its sample, this clonotype was seen many times. The V call is TRBV29-1, the J call TRBJ2-5, with 7 bases aligning to TRBD2. Germline values: CDR1 SQVTM, CDR2 ANQGSEA. The CDR3 is made up of 18 amino acids. With V trimmed by 3 bases and J by 1 base, 17 bases remained unmatched. CDR3 sequence reads: CSVESNLAELGTQETQYF. In DNA form, the CDR3 reads TGCAGCGTTGAGTCAAACCTAGCGGAGCTGGGGACCCAAGAGACCCAGTACTTC.

This clonotype has only a few counts. This chain links TRBV29-1 with TRBJ2-3, with TRBD2 matching 8 bases. With V trimmed by 4 bases and J by 2 bases, 8 bases remained unmatched. This CDR3 has 15 residues. CDR1 is SQVTM and CDR2 is ANQGSEA in the germline V gene. In DNA, the CDR3 is TGCAGCGTTGCGGCATCTAGCGGGCACACAGATACGCAGTATTTT. Its translation: CSVAASSGHTDTQYF.

The V call is TRBV7-2, the J call TRBJ2-7; TRBD2 might be the D (5 bases). The ends were cut back, 3 bases at V and 5 bases at J, with 17 bases in the middle. Germline V lookup: CDR1 SGHTA, CDR2 FQGNSA. This CDR3 is 15 amino acids long. The DNA of the CDR3 is TGTGCCAGCAGCTTTGGGCGGGCTAGTCCCCACGAGCAGTACTTC. Translated, it gives CASSFGRASPHEQYF. Drawing the rest from reference TRBV7-2 and TRBJ2-7, the complete variable domain is GAGVSQSPSNKVTEKGKDVELRCDPISGHTALYWYRQSLGQGLEFLIYFQGNSAPDKSGLPSDRFSAERTGGSVSTLTIQRTQQEDSAVYLCASSFGRASPHEQYFGPGTRLTVT.

The J gene is TRBJ2-7, the V gene TRBV5-1, with D perhaps matching TRBD2 (7 bases). CDR3 size: 15 residues. Germline-derived CDR1 and CDR2 are SGHRS and YFSETQ. V was pared by 0 bases and J by 1 base, with 11 bases between. CDR3 sequence (DNA): TGCGCCAGCAGCTTGGGAAGGGGGGGGTCCTACGAGCAGTACTTC. Amino acid sequence: CASSLGRGGSYEQYF. Drawing the rest from reference TRBV5-1 and TRBJ2-7, the complete variable domain is KAGVTQTPRYLIKTRGQQVTLSCSPISGHRSVSWYQQTPGQGLQFLFEYFSETQRNKGNFPGRFSGRQFSNSRSEMNVSTLELGDSALYLCASSLGRGGSYEQYFGPGTRLTVT.

V usage is TRBV7-2 and J usage is TRBJ2-1; no clear D. The CDR3 loop spans 17 amino acids. Trimming cost V 0 bases and J 4 bases, with 16 bases left between them. CDR1 is SGHTA, CDR2 FQGNSA, per germline. The DNA for the CDR3 is TGTGCCAGCAGCTTAGCAGGAGTGGGGATAATATACAATGAGCAGTTCTTC. Amino acid sequence: CASSLAGVGIIYNEQFF.

This clonotype came up many times. J is TRBJ2-7 and V is TRBV5-1, with a tentative D call TRBD1 (5 bases). Germline assignment: CDR1 SGHRS and CDR2 YFSETQ. The CDR3 extends over 13 amino acids. Deletions cut 5 bases from V and 3 bases from J, with 12 bases between. The chain's CDR3 is CASRDRTNYEQYF. The CDR3, as DNA: TGCGCCAGCAGGGATAGGACAAACTACGAGCAGTACTTC.

The chain uses TRBV6-5 and TRBJ2-7; D is possibly TRBD1 or TRBD2 (5 bases each). The CDR3 sequence is 16 residues long. In germline, CDR1 is MNHEY, CDR2 SVGAGI. V gave up 0 bases and J gave up 9 bases, with 21 bases separating them. The CDR3 protein is CASSYSDRDGGSRQYF. The CDR3 bases are TGTGCCAGCAGTTACTCAGACCGGGACGGTGGTTCACGGCAGTACTTC.

The V gene is TRBV9, the J gene TRBJ2-5, with 8 bases identical to TRBD1. The CDR3 contains 14 residues. Germline V gene sequence: CDR1 SGDLS, CDR2 YYNGEE. Unmatched junction bases numbered 7, after V lost 4 bases and J lost 5 bases. The CDR3 region has the DNA TGTGCCAGCAGCTCTCCAGGGGGCTCCGAGACCCAGTACTTC. Amino acids: CASSSPGGSETQYF.

This chain connects TRBV21-1 to TRBJ2-7; the table's D gene call, TRBD2, was not cross checked with the DNA. TRBV21-1 is a pseudogene segment. The CDR3 totals 13 residues. The CDR3 DNA is TGTGCCAGCTCGGGTCTACCCTCCTACGAGCAGTACTTC. It encodes CASSGLPSYEQYF.

V and J are TRBV19 and TRBJ1-5; 8 bases are a match to TRBD1. This CDR3 region has 15 residues. V was clipped by 8 bases and J by 0 bases; unmatched bases: 6. Germline V gene sequence: CDR1 LNHDA, CDR2 SQIVND (reference sequence). The CDR3 DNA is TGTGCCAGTTCGGACAGGGCCTATAGCAATCAGCCCCAGCATTTT. Residues: CASSDRAYSNQPQHF.